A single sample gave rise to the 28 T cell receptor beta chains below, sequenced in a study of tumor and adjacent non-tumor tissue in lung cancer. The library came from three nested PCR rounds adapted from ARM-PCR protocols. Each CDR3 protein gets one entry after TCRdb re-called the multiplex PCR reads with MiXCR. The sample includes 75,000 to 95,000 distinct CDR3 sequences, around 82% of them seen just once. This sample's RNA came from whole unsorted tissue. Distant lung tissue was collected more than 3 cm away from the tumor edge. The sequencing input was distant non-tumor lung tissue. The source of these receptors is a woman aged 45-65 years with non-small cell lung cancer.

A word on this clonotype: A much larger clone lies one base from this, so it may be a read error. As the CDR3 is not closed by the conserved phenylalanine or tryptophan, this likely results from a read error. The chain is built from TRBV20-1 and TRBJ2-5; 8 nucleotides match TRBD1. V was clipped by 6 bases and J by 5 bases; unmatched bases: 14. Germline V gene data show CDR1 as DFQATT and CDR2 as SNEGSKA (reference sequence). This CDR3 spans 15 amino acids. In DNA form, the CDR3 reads TGCAGTGCCAATTACCTTCTACAGGGGGTCGAGACCCAGTACCTC. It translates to CSANYLLQGVETQYL.

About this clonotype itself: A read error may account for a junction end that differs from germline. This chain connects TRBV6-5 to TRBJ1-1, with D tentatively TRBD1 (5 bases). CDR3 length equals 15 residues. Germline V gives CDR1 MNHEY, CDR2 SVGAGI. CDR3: CASSDSTRQNTEAFF. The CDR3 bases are TGTGCCAGCAGCGACTCAACGAGACAGAACACCGAAGCTTTCTTT.

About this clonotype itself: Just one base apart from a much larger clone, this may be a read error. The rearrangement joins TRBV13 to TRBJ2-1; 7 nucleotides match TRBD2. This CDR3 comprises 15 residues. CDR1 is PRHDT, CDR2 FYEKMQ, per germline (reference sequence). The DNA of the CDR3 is TGTGCCAGCAGCTTCGGGGGGAGCTCCTACAATGCGCAGTTCTTC. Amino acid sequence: CASSFGGSSYNAQFF.

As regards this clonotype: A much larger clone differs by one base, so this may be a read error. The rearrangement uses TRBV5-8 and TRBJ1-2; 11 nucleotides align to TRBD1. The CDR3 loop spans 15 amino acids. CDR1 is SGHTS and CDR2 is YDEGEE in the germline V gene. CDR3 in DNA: TGTGCCAGCAGCGGGGGACAGGGGGACACCTATAGCTACACCTTC. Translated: CASSGGQGDTYSYTF.

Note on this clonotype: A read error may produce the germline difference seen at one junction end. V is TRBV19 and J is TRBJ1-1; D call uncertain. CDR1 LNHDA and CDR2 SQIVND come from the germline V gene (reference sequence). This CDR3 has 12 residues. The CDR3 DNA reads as TGTGCCAGTAGTATCGGGGAGCCTGACGCTCTCTTT. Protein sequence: CASSIGEPDALF.

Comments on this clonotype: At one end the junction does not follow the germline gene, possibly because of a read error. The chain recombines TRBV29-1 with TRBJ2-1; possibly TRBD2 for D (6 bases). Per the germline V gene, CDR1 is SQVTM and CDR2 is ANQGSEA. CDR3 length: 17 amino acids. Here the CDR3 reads CSVEGSGGVTSYNEQFF. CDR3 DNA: TGCAGCGTTGAAGGGTCCGGCGGGGTAACCTCCTATAATGAGCAGTTCTTT.

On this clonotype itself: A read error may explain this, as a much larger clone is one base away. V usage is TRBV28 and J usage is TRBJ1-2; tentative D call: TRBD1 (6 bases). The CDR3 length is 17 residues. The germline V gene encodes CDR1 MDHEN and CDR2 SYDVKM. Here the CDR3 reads CASSSSTGSELNYDYTF. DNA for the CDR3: TGTGCCAGCAGTTCATCCACAGGGTCCGAACTTAACTATGACTACACCTTC.

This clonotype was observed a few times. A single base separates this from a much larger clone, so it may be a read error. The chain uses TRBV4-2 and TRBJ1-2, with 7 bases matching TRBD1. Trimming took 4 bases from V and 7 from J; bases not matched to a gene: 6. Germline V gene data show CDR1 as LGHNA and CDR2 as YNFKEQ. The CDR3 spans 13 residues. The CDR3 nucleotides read TGTGCCAGCAGCCCACAGGGGATCAGTGGCTACACCTTC. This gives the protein CASSPQGISGYTF.

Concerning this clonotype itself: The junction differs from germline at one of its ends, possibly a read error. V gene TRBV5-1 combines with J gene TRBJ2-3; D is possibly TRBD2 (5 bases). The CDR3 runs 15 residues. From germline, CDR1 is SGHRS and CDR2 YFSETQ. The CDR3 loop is CASSFSASSTDMQYF. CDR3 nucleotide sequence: TGCGCCAGCAGCTTTAGCGCTTCTAGCACAGATATGCAGTATTTT. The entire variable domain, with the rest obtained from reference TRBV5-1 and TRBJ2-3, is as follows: KAGVTQTPRYLIKTRGQQVTLSCSPISGHRSVSWYQQTPGQGLQFLFEYFSETQRNKGNFPGRFSGRQFSNSRSEMNVSTLELGDSALYLCASSFSASSTDMQYFGPGTRLTVL.

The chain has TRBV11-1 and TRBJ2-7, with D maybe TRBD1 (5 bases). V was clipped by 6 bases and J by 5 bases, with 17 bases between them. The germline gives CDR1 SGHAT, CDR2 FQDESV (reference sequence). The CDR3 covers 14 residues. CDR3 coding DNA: TGTGCCAGCAGTTCCTACAGGCAGACCCACGAGCAGTACTTC. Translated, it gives CASSSYRQTHEQYF.

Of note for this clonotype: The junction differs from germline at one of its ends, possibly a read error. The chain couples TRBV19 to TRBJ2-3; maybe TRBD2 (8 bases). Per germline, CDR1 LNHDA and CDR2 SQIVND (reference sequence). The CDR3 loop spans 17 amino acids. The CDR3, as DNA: TGTACCAGTAGTGCCACAGGGGATAGCGGGGCCACAGATACGCAGTATTTT. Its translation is CTSSATGDSGATDTQYF.

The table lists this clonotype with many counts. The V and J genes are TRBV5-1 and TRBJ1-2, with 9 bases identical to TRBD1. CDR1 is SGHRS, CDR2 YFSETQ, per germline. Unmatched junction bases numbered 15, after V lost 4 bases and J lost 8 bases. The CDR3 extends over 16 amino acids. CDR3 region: CASSPRTGERTKGYTF. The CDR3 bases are TGCGCCAGCAGCCCGCGGACAGGGGAGAGGACGAAGGGCTACACCTTC. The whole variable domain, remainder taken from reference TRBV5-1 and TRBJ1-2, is KAGVTQTPRYLIKTRGQQVTLSCSPISGHRSVSWYQQTPGQGLQFLFEYFSETQRNKGNFPGRFSGRQFSNSRSEMNVSTLELGDSALYLCASSPRTGERTKGYTFGSGTRLTVV.

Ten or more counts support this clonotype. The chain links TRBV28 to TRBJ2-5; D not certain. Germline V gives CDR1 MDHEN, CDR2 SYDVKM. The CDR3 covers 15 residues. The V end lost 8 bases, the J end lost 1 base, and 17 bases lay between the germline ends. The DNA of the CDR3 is TGTGCCAGCTTCCTTTCCTCGGTCTTCCAAGAGACCCAGTACTTC. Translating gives CASFLSSVFQETQYF.

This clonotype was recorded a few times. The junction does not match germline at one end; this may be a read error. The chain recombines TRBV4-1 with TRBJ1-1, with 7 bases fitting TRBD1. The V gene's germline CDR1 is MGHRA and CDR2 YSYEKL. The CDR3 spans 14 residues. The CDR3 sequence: CASSQPDRLTEASF. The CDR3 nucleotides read TGTGCCAGCAGCCAACCGGACAGGCTCACTGAGGCTTCCTTT.

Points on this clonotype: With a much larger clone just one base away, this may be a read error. CDR3 loop: CASSLGSGRPNTRELFF. The CDR3 nucleotides are TGCGCCAGCAGCTTGGGTAGCGGGAGGCCTAACACCCGGGAGCTGTTTTTT. This chain connects TRBV5-1 to TRBJ2-2, with TRBD2 identical over 10 bases. In germline, CDR1 is SGHRS, CDR2 YFSETQ. The CDR3 contains 17 residues.

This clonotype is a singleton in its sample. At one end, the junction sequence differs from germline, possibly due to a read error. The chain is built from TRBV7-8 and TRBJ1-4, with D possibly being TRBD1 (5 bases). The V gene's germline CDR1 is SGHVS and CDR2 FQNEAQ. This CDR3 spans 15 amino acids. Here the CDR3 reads CASSLEDMGGENLFF. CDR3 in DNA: TGTGCCAGCAGCTTAGAGGACATGGGAGGGGAAAATCTGTTTTTT.

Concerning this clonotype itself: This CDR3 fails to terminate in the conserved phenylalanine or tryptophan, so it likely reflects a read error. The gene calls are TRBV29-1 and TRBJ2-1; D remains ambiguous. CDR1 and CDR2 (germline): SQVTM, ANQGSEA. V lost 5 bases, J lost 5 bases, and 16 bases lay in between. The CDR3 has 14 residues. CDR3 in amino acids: CSVLIEDVHNEQFS. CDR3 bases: TGCAGCGTTCTTATCGAGGACGTTCACAATGAGCAGTTCTCC.

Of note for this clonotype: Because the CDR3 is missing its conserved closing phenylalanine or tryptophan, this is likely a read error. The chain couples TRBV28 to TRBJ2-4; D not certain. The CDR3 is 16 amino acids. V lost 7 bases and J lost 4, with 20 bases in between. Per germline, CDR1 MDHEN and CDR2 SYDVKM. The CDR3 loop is CASTTSKAVEKNIQYI. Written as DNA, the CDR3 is TGTGCCAGCACCACCAGTAAGGCGGTGGAGAAAAACATTCAGTACATC.

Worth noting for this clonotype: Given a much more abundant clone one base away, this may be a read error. CDR3: CASSFWSGGGPQYF. The DNA of the CDR3 is TGTGCCAGCAGTTTTTGGTCGGGAGGGGGGCCCCAGTATTTT. V and J are TRBV28 and TRBJ1-5; 8 bases agree with TRBD2. Matching the DNA end better, TRBJ2-3 makes the J call doubtful. CDR3 length equals 14 residues. CDR1 is MDHEN and CDR2 is SYDVKM in the germline V gene.

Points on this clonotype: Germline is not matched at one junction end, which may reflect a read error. The CDR3, as DNA: TGTGCCAACAGTGAAGGGTCTAGCGGGAGTTATGAGCAGTTCTTC. Protein: CANSEGSSGSYEQFF. The gene calls are TRBV6-4 and TRBJ2-1; 10 bases agree with TRBD2. The CDR3 runs to 15 residues. The germline CDR1 and CDR2 sequences are MRHNA and SNTAGT.

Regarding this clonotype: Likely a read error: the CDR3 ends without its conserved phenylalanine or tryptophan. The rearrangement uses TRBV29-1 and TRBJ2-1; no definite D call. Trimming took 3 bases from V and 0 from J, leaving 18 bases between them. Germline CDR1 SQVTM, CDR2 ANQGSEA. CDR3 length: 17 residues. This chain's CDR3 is CSVEGFGAVTSYNEQFL. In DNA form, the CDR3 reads TGCAGCGTTGAGGGGTTCGGCGCGGTAACCTCCTACAATGAGCAGTTCCTC.

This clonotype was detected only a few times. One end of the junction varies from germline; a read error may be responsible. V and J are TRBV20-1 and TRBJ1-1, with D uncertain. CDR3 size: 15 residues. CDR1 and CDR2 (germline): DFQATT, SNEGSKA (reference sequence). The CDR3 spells CSAELIDGPNTEASF. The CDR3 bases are TGCAGTGCCGAACTCATCGATGGACCGAACACTGAAGCTTCCTTT.

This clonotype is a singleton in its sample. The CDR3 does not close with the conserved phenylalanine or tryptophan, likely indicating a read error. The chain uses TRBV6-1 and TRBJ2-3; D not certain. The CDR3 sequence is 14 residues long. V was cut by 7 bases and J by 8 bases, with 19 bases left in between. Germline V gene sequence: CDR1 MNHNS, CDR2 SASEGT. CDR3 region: CASTPRPQSGTQYL. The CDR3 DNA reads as TGTGCCAGCACCCCGAGACCCCAGTCCGGTACGCAGTATTTG.

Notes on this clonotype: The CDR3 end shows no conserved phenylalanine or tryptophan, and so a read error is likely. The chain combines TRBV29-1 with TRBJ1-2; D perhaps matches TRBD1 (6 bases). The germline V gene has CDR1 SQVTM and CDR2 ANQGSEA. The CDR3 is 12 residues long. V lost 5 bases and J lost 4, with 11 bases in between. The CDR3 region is CSVNRESYGYTL. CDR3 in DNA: TGCAGCGTTAACAGGGAATCCTATGGCTACACCCTC.

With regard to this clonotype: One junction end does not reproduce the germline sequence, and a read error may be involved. For the CDR3, the DNA is TGCAGCGTTGATGACACAGATACGCATTGTTTT. Protein product: CSVDDTDTHCF. The chain employs TRBV29-1 and TRBJ2-3; D ambiguous. The CDR3 loop spans 11 amino acids. Germline V gene data show CDR1 as SQVTM and CDR2 as ANQGSEA.

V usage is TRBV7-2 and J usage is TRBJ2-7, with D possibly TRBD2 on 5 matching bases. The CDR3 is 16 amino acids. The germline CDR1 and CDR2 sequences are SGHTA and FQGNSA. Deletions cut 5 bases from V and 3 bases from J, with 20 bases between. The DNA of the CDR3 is TGTGCCAGCAGCCCTCAATCCGGAGGTGCTATCTACGAGCAGTACTTC. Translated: CASSPQSGGAIYEQYF.

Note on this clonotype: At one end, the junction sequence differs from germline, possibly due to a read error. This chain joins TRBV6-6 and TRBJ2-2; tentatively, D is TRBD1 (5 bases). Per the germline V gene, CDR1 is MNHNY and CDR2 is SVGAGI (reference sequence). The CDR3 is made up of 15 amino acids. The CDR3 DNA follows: TGTGCCAGCACACAGGTATGGGCAAACACCAGGGAGCTGTTTTTT. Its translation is CASTQVWANTRELFF.

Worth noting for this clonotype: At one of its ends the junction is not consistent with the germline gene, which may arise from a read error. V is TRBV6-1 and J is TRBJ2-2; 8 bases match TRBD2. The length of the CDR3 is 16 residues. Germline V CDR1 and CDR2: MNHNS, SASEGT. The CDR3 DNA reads TGTACCAGCAGTGAAGATCCCGGGAGGGTCAGCGGGGAGCTGTTTTTT. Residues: CTSSEDPGRVSGELFF.